These 19 T cell receptor beta chains were all obtained from the same sample, sequenced in a study of cytomegalovirus exposure and HLA in healthy donors. The PCR ran on 60 Vbeta and 13 Jbeta primers. The repertoire was sequenced with immunoSEQ multiplex PCR; TCRdb's copy has only in-frame clones and lacks some. The table gives roughly 50,000 clones; the top ten clones make up approximately 2.1% of it. The sample consisted of PBMCs. These receptors came from a female donor in good health and CMV-seronegative.

The V gene is TRBV6-1, the J gene TRBJ2-7; a possible D gene is TRBD2 (6 bases). V shed 4 bases and J shed 2 bases, with 21 bases lying between them. Germline V gene data show CDR1 as MNHNS and CDR2 as SASEGT. This CDR3 is 17 amino acids long. CDR3 amino acids: CASSGPSLAGTAYEQYF. CDR3 coding DNA: TGTGCCAGCAGTGGACCCTCTCTTGCGGGAACGGCCTACGAGCAGTACTTC.

The chain recombines TRBV11-2 with TRBJ2-5; 7 bases match TRBD1. Germline V gene sequence: CDR1 SGHAT, CDR2 FQNNGV. Trimming took 0 bases from V and 7 from J; bases not matched to a gene: 2. This CDR3 has 13 residues. CDR3 nucleotide sequence: TGTGCCAGCAGCTTAGAAGGGGACAGGACCCAGTACTTC. This sequence encodes CASSLEGDRTQYF.

The V call is TRBV4-3, the J call TRBJ1-2, with TRBD1 matching 11 bases. The CDR3 is 15 amino acids. The J segment lost 3 bases and the V segment lost 5 bases, leaving 5 bases of the junction unmatched. The germline V gene has CDR1 LGHNA and CDR2 YSLEER. The CDR3 protein is CASSTGTGGDYGYTF. The CDR3 coding sequence is TGCGCCAGCAGCACCGGGACAGGGGGAGACTATGGCTACACCTTC.

The CDR3: CAWSVASYNEQFF. The CDR3, as DNA: TGTGCCTGGAGCGTAGCGTCCTACAATGAGCAGTTCTTC. The chain joins TRBV30 to TRBJ2-1; the D gene is possibly TRBD2 (5 bases). The CDR3 has 13 residues. Germline V CDR1 and CDR2: GTSNPN, SVGIG (reference sequence). V lost 3 bases, J lost 1 base, and 7 bases lay in between.

This sequence joins TRBV4-1 and TRBJ2-7; 8 bases agree with TRBD2. The CDR3 extends over 15 amino acids. The germline V gene has CDR1 MGHRA and CDR2 YSYEKL. The J segment lost 1 base and the V segment lost 2 bases, leaving 4 bases of the junction unmatched. This chain's CDR3 is CASSQLAGPSYEQYF. In nucleotides, the CDR3 is TGCGCCAGCAGCCAACTAGCGGGCCCTTCCTACGAGCAGTACTTC.

The chain carries TRBV7-8 and TRBJ2-7; D unclear. Germline values: CDR1 SGHVS, CDR2 FQNEAQ. The CDR3 is 13 amino acids. V shed 2 bases and J shed 3 bases, with 8 bases lying between them. The CDR3 region is CASSLSARYEQYF. In nucleotides, the CDR3 is TGTGCCAGCAGCTTAAGCGCTCGCTACGAGCAGTACTTC.

This CDR3 reads CASSQGYYTEAFF. CDR3 DNA sequence: TGCGCCAGCAGCCAAGGGTACTACACTGAAGCTTTCTTT. This chain links TRBV4-3 with TRBJ1-1; D is unresolved. Germline V lookup: CDR1 LGHNA, CDR2 YSLEER. This CDR3 is 13 amino acids long. V gave up 1 base and J gave up 3 bases, with 6 bases separating them.

In regard to this clone: One junction end disagrees with the germline gene, perhaps due to a read error. The chain carries TRBV7-3 and TRBJ2-7, with 11 bases that match TRBD2. CDR3 length: 15 amino acids. The germline gives CDR1 SGHTA, CDR2 FQGTGA. CDR3 in amino acids: CASSITSGSPYEQYF. The CDR3 nucleotides read TGTGCCAGCAGCATAACTAGCGGGAGTCCCTACGAGCAGTACTTC.

The rearrangement uses TRBV4-1 and TRBJ2-7; tentative D call: TRBD1 (6 bases). This CDR3 has 15 amino acids. The ends were cut back, 3 bases at V and 4 bases at J, with 16 bases in the middle. The germline V gene encodes CDR1 MGHRA and CDR2 YSYEKL. The CDR3 is CASSQGGQPGYEQYF. The CDR3 nucleotides read TGCGCCAGCAGCCAGGGTGGACAGCCTGGATACGAGCAGTACTTC.

Remarks on this clone: The junction differs from germline at one of its ends, possibly a read error. This chain joins TRBV6-6 and TRBJ2-1; no clear D. Germline-derived CDR1 and CDR2 are MNHNY and SVGAGI (reference sequence). The CDR3 is made up of 11 amino acids. The DNA of the CDR3 is TGTGCCAGCCGCCATTACAGTGAGCAGTTCTTC. This sequence encodes CASRHYSEQFF.

The V call is TRBV29-1, the J call TRBJ1-1, with D perhaps matching TRBD1 (5 bases). The V end was cut by 7 bases, the J end by 7 bases, with 22 bases between. This CDR3 has 14 amino acids. Germline V gene sequence: CDR1 SQVTM, CDR2 ANQGSEA. CDR3 protein: CSAGPGRGVIEAFF. The CDR3 coding sequence is TGCAGCGCCGGGCCGGGACGGGGGGTCATTGAAGCTTTCTTT. The full variable domain, its missing parts supplied by reference TRBV29-1 and TRBJ1-1, is SAVISQKPSRDICQRGTSLTIQCQVDSQVTMMFWYRQQPGQSLTLIATANQGSEATYESGFVIDKFPISRPNLTFSTLTVSNMSPEDSSIYLCSAGPGRGVIEAFFGQGTRLTVV.

The chain's CDR3 is CASRQQGYTEAFF. Here the CDR3 DNA reads TGTGCCAGCAGGCAACAGGGTTACACTGAAGCTTTCTTT. The chain recombines TRBV6-1 with TRBJ1-1; TRBD1 might be the D (6 bases). The germline gives CDR1 MNHNS, CDR2 SASEGT. The CDR3 is made up of 13 amino acids. The V and J ends lost 6 bases and 3 bases respectively, with 11 bases between them.

This chain joins TRBV2 and TRBJ1-2; TRBD1 aligns across 7 bases. CDR1 is SNHLY, CDR2 FYNNEI, per germline. V was pared by 8 bases and J by 4 bases, with 4 bases of the junction left unmatched. This CDR3 contains 12 residues. This CDR3 is CASDRAGYGYTF. The CDR3 region has the DNA TGTGCCAGCGACAGGGCCGGCTATGGCTACACCTTC.

This sequence joins TRBV4-1 and TRBJ2-2, with 7 bases that match TRBD2. The CDR3 is made up of 15 amino acids. CDR1 is MGHRA and CDR2 is YSYEKL in the germline V gene. V was clipped by 1 base and J by 7 bases; unmatched bases: 6. The CDR3 DNA follows: TGCGCCAGCAGCCAAGGGCACGGGGGGATCGGGGAGCTGTTTTTT. It is translated as CASSQGHGGIGELFF.

The rearrangement uses TRBV5-1 and TRBJ1-2, with TRBD1 matching 7 bases. Trimming removed 3 bases from V and 7 bases from J; junction bases left unmatched: 9. Germline V gene lookup returns CDR1 SGHRS and CDR2 YFSETQ. CDR3 length: 14 residues. This CDR3 reads CASSYYDRAGGYTF. In nucleotides, the CDR3 is TGCGCCAGCAGCTATTACGACAGGGCTGGTGGCTACACCTTC. The full variable domain, its missing parts supplied by reference TRBV5-1 and TRBJ1-2, is KAGVTQTPRYLIKTRGQQVTLSCSPISGHRSVSWYQQTPGQGLQFLFEYFSETQRNKGNFPGRFSGRQFSNSRSEMNVSTLELGDSALYLCASSYYDRAGGYTFGSGTRLTVV.

The chain recombines TRBV5-6 with TRBJ1-2; D remains ambiguous. V was pared by 0 bases and J by 5 bases, with 5 bases between. Germline CDR1 and CDR2: SGHDT and YYEEEE. This CDR3 is built from 12 residues. CDR3 nucleotide sequence: TGTGCCAGCAGCTTGGCCGGGTATGGCTACACCTTC. Translating gives CASSLAGYGYTF.

V gene TRBV5-1 combines with J gene TRBJ2-1; the match to TRBD2 covers 10 bases. Germline CDR1 reads SGHRS; CDR2 reads YFSETQ. This CDR3 spans 15 amino acids. Trimming removed 1 base from V and 5 bases from J; junction bases left unmatched: 3. The DNA for the CDR3 is TGCGCCAGCAGCTTGCTAGCGGGAGTCAACAATGAGCAGTTCTTC. Translating gives CASSLLAGVNNEQFF. Filled out from reference TRBV5-1 and TRBJ2-1, the complete variable domain reads KAGVTQTPRYLIKTRGQQVTLSCSPISGHRSVSWYQQTPGQGLQFLFEYFSETQRNKGNFPGRFSGRQFSNSRSEMNVSTLELGDSALYLCASSLLAGVNNEQFFGPGTRLTVL.

The chain couples TRBV19 to TRBJ1-5; D is perhaps TRBD1 (5 bases). This CDR3 has 12 amino acids. V lost 8 bases to trimming and J lost 6 bases, with 11 bases between them. The germline gives CDR1 LNHDA, CDR2 SQIVND (reference sequence). CDR3 amino acids: CASRDYSQPQHF. The DNA of the CDR3 is TGTGCCAGTCGGGACTATAGTCAGCCCCAGCATTTT.

The chain has TRBV2 and TRBJ1-2; TRBD1 agrees at 12 bases. Germline loops: CDR1 SNHLY, CDR2 FYNNEI. Germline trimming cut 8 bases from V and 8 bases from J; bases unmatched to any gene: 6. The CDR3 totals 13 residues. In DNA, the CDR3 is TGTGCCAGCTTGGGACAGGGGGCTGAGGGCTACACCTTC. It encodes CASLGQGAEGYTF.